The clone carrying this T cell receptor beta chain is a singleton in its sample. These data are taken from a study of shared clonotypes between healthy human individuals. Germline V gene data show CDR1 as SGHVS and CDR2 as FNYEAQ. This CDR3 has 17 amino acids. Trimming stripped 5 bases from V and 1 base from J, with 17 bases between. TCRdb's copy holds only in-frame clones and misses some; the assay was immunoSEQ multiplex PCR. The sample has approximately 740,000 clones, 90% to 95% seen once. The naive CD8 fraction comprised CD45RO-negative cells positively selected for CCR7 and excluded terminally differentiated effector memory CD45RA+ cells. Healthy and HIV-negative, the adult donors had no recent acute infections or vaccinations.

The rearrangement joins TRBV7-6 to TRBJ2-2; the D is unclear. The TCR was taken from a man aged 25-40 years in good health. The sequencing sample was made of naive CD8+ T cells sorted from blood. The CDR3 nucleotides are TGTGCCAGCAGCCCTAGGGTAGGGCAGATGAACACCGGGGAGCTGTTTTTT. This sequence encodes CASSPRVGQMNTGELFF.